The T cell receptor (beta chain) under discussion was sequenced for a study of OX40 agonist ivuxolimab in advanced cancers. Enrollment shut out patients with autoimmune disease history or systemic immunosuppression. Profiling relied on immunoSEQ multiplex PCR, and the TCRdb table lists in-frame clones only, not all of them. The sample has around 66,000 clones; approximately 90% are singletons. With regard to this clone: Its antigen is currently unknown. The sample contains more than one DNA sequence encoding this CDR3.

Trimming shortened V by 0 bases and J by 1 base, and 4 bases separated the two germline ends. The V gene's germline CDR1 is SGDLS and CDR2 YYNGEE. CDR3 size: 13 residues. Overall study results and limits: Partial responders dosed at 0.1-3.0 mg/kg displayed clonal expansion ranking among the lowest. The antigens recognized by the expanded peripheral T cells, that is their antigen specificity, were not determined. Normalized expansion of T-cell clones was also low for some nonresponders.

The sequencing used CD4+ or CD8+ T cells sorted from blood, collected in a trial of the OX40 agonist ivuxolimab. This sequence originates from an adult with an advanced solid tumor such as melanoma, head and neck, liver or kidney cancer. The rearrangement joins TRBV9 to TRBJ1-1; D remains ambiguous. The CDR3 protein is CASSVGRNTEAFF. CDR3 coding DNA: TGTGCCAGCAGCGTAGGTAGGAACACTGAAGCTTTCTTT.